Listed below are T cell receptor beta chains from one sample, sequenced in a study of cytomegalovirus exposure and HLA in healthy donors. The data were produced by immunoSEQ multiplex PCR, yet TCRdb's version contains in-frame clones alone and is incomplete. Of about 190,000 clones in the sample, 75% to 90% were seen once. Sequenced: PBMCs. These receptors were taken from a boy aged 2 to 10 in good health and CMV-seronegative. CDR3s include the opening cysteine and the closing phenylalanine or tryptophan. Fields, in order: V gene, CDR3 length, clone size, D gene, J gene, CDR3 protein, CDR3 DNA. A D gene is named only where the DNA matches it firmly. The size of a clone is reported for some rows only, either as once, few or many, or as a class for expanded clones.

>TRBV28|14|.|.|TRBJ1-1
CASTVTGINTEAFF
TGTGCCAGCACTGTAACAGGGATTAACACTGAAGCTTTCTTT
>TRBV13|14|.|.|TRBJ2-1
CASGAGGASGEQFF
TGTGCCAGCGGCGCTGGGGGCGCGTCTGGTGAGCAGTTCTTC
>TRBV5-6|15|.|.|TRBJ2-1
CASSPAGPSYNEQFF
TGTGCCAGCAGCCCGGCGGGGCCCTCCTACAATGAGCAGTTCTTC
>TRBV5-4|17|.|TRBD2|TRBJ2-1
CASSLVGAGGLYNEQFF
TGTGCCAGCAGCTTGGTGGGAGCGGGGGGACTGTACAATGAGCAGTTCTTC
>TRBV5-5|13|.|TRBD1|TRBJ1-1
CASSLNRGAEAFF
TGTGCCAGCAGCCTGAACAGGGGTGCTGAAGCTTTCTTT
>TRBV19|18|.|TRBD1|TRBJ1-6
CASSTSGSGQGFGSPLHF
TGTGCCAGTAGTACGTCAGGTTCGGGACAGGGGTTCGGTTCACCCCTCCACTTT
>TRBV9|14|once|.|TRBJ1-1
CASSVGGAGYEAFF
TGTGCCAGCAGCGTAGGAGGGGCGGGATATGAAGCTTTCTTT
>TRBV27|19|.|TRBD2|TRBJ2-5
CASSLGPLSGRAPGETQYF
TGTGCCAGCAGTTTAGGGCCCCTGAGCGGGAGGGCCCCCGGGGAGACCCAGTACTTC
>TRBV7-2|14|.|.|TRBJ1-2
CASSLPHGRDGYTF
TGTGCCAGCAGCCTTCCACATGGCAGGGATGGCTACACCTTC
>TRBV14|16|.|.|TRBJ1-2
CASSQDGGMTNYGYTF
TGTGCCAGCAGCCAAGATGGAGGGATGACTAACTATGGCTACACCTTC
>TRBV5-8|13|.|TRBD1|TRBJ1-2
CASPDRGAYGYTF
TGTGCCAGCCCGGACAGGGGGGCCTATGGCTACACCTTC
>TRBV9|15|.|.|TRBJ1-1
CASSVVEQGYTEAFF
TGTGCCAGCAGCGTAGTGGAACAGGGTTACACTGAAGCTTTCTTT
>TRBV6-6|15|few|.|TRBJ2-1
CASSYSGEFYDEQFF
TGTGCCAGCAGTTACTCAGGGGAATTCTACGATGAGCAGTTCTTC
>TRBV7-8|16|.|TRBD2|TRBJ2-1
CASSSMTSGGAGEQFF
TGTGCCAGCAGCTCCATGACTAGCGGGGGGGCCGGTGAGCAGTTCTTC
>TRBV6-6|14|once|.|TRBJ1-1
CASSAGTPDGKAFF
TGTGCCAGCAGTGCCGGGACACCGGACGGCAAAGCTTTCTTT
>TRBV28|14|.|TRBD2|TRBJ2-5
CASRTSGAGETQYF
TGTGCCAGCAGGACCAGCGGGGCAGGAGAGACCCAGTACTTC
>TRBV6-1|12|once|TRBD1|TRBJ2-3
CATNRGPDTQYF
TGTGCTACGAACAGGGGTCCAGATACGCAGTATTTT
>TRBV18|16|.|TRBD2|TRBJ2-5
CASSPPTSGIVETQYF
TGTGCCAGCTCACCGCCTACTAGCGGCATAGTAGAGACCCAGTACTTC
>TRBV5-6|15|.|TRBD2|TRBJ2-5
CASRYKAAGRETQYF
TGTGCCAGCAGATATAAGGCAGCGGGACGAGAGACCCAGTACTTC
>TRBV5-6|15|.|TRBD2|TRBJ2-5
CASSWGLAEAAAQYF
TGTGCCAGCAGCTGGGGACTAGCGGAGGCAGCGGCCCAGTACTTC
>TRBV30|12|.|.|TRBJ2-3
CAWDSWKDTQYF
TGTGCCTGGGACAGTTGGAAAGATACGCAGTATTTT
>TRBV29-1|14|.|.|TRBJ1-1
CSVPRTGSNTEAFF
TGCAGCGTGCCCCGGACTGGGTCGAACACTGAAGCTTTCTTT
>TRBV7-9|17|.|TRBD1|TRBJ2-6
CASSLTGGISGANVLTF
TGTGCCAGCAGCTTAACAGGGGGTATCTCTGGGGCCAACGTCCTGACTTTC
>TRBV4-3|15|.|.|TRBJ1-6
CASSQEDKNNSPLHF
TGCGCCAGCAGCCAAGAAGACAAAAATAATTCACCCCTCCACTTT
>TRBV2|15|.|.|TRBJ1-3
CASRPDSSSGNTIYF
TGTGCCAGCAGGCCGGACAGTTCCTCTGGAAACACCATATATTTT
>TRBV19|15|.|.|TRBJ2-1
CASTTAPGAYNEQFF
TGTGCCAGTACTACGGCTCCGGGAGCGTACAATGAGCAGTTCTTC
>TRBV9|14|.|TRBD2|TRBJ2-7
CASSGGTSGYEQYF
TGTGCCAGCAGCGGCGGGACTAGCGGATACGAGCAGTACTTC
>TRBV15|15|.|.|TRBJ1-3
CATRGRAHSGNTIYF
TGTGCCACCAGGGGCCGAGCCCACTCTGGAAACACCATATATTTT
>TRBV13|14|few|TRBD1|TRBJ2-1
CASSPGQGPNEQFF
TGTGCCAGCAGCCCTGGACAGGGGCCCAATGAGCAGTTCTTC
>TRBV7-2|12|.|.|TRBJ1-6
CASRQQHSPLHF
TGTGCCAGCAGACAACAGCATTCACCCCTCCACTTT
>TRBV19|14|.|.|TRBJ2-5
CASSIRTGGETQYF
TGTGCCAGTAGTATTAGGACAGGAGGGGAGACCCAGTACTTC
>TRBV7-9|15|.|.|TRBJ2-2
CASSLVGANTGELFF
TGTGCCAGCAGCTTAGTAGGGGCGAACACCGGGGAGCTGTTTTTT
>TRBV6-5|14|.|TRBD2|TRBJ2-7
CASSSLSGSYEQYF
TGTGCCAGCAGTTCCTTAAGCGGGAGCTACGAGCAGTACTTC
>TRBV7-2|16|.|.|TRBJ1-5
CASSLGPGGSNQPQHF
TGTGCCAGCAGCTTAGGTCCGGGGGGGAGCAATCAGCCCCAGCATTTT
>TRBV5-6|18|.|.|TRBJ2-6
CASSLRLRKKTGANVLTF
TGTGCCAGCAGCCTTAGACTCCGAAAGAAGACTGGGGCCAACGTCCTGACTTTC
>TRBV7-2|16|.|.|TRBJ1-6
CASSLVTGGYNSPLHF
TGTGCCAGCAGCTTAGTAACGGGTGGATATAATTCACCCCTCCACTTT
>TRBV30|15|.|.|TRBJ2-1
CAWSVSVTAYNEQFF
TGTGCCTGGAGTGTAAGCGTGACAGCTTACAATGAGCAGTTCTTC
>TRBV13|20|.|TRBD2|TRBJ2-2
CASSRYPTSGAWTGTGELFF
TGTGCCAGCAGCCGCTACCCGACTAGCGGGGCCTGGACGGGCACCGGGGAGCTGTTTTTT
>TRBV28|15|.|.|TRBJ1-3
CASTPEVPGGNTIYF
TGTGCCAGCACCCCAGAGGTCCCGGGAGGAAACACCATATATTTT
>TRBV30|14|.|.|TRBJ1-2
CAWRYTGPPYGYTF
TGTGCCTGGAGATATACAGGACCTCCCTATGGCTACACCTTC
>TRBV6-1|14|.|.|TRBJ1-3
CASSVGGDGNTIYF
TGTGCCAGCAGTGTAGGAGGAGATGGAAACACCATATATTTT
>TRBV6-5|13|.|.|TRBJ1-1
CASSRAAPAEAFF
TGTGCCAGCTCACGAGCCGCCCCCGCTGAAGCTTTCTTT
>TRBV10-3|13|.|TRBD2|TRBJ2-1
CAIKELAGLEQFF
TGTGCCATCAAGGAACTAGCGGGATTGGAGCAGTTCTTC
>TRBV12-5|14|.|.|TRBJ1-1
CASGLGQPNTEAFF
TGTGCTAGTGGTTTGGGACAGCCGAACACTGAAGCTTTCTTT
>TRBV30|17|.|TRBD1|TRBJ1-5
CAWSVGTAYSGNQPQHF
TGTGCCTGGAGTGTCGGGACAGCCTATAGTGGCAATCAGCCCCAGCATTTT
>TRBV5-6|15|.|TRBD1|TRBJ2-5
CASSFDRVGAETQYF
TGTGCCAGCAGCTTCGACAGGGTTGGGGCAGAGACCCAGTACTTC
>TRBV6-5|13|.|TRBD1|TRBJ1-1
CASSPGQAIRAFF
TGTGCCAGCAGTCCGGGACAGGCAATCAGAGCTTTCTTT